A selection of T cell receptor beta chains follows, all from one sample in a study of type 1 regulatory T cells. MiXCR, applied by TCRdb to the reads, yields one record per CDR3 protein. Among about 97,000 distinct CDR3 sequences listed, around a third were seen once. Material for sequencing was CD4+ T cells, either the whole sample or a sorted fraction (not recorded which). These TCRs come from a human donor in good health. Each CDR3 is given with its conserved first and last residue. A D gene is named only where the DNA matches it firmly. Rows give clone size only sometimes, using once, few, many, or a class for an expanded clone.

>TRBD2|TRBJ2-1|TRBV7-3|-
CASSPKLAGGFDEQFF
TGTGCCAGCAGCCCCAAACTAGCGGGAGGTTTCGATGAGCAGTTCTTC
>-|TRBJ2-7|TRBV7-8|many
CASSHQSGGGSSYEQYF
TGTGCCAGCAGCCATCAATCAGGGGGGGGATCCTCCTACGAGCAGTACTTC
>TRBD2|TRBJ2-2|TRBV20-1|-
CSARVLAGDHTGELFF
TGCAGTGCTAGAGTGCTAGCGGGAGATCACACCGGGGAGCTGTTTTTT
>TRBD2|TRBJ2-1|TRBV14|-
CASSQFSGASRPEQFF
TGTGCCAGCAGCCAATTTAGCGGGGCGTCCCGTCCTGAGCAGTTCTTC
>-|TRBJ2-7|TRBV5-1|few
CASSLTPRGNEQYF
TGCGCCAGCAGCTTGACTCCAAGGGGCAACGAGCAGTACTTC
>-|TRBJ2-1|TRBV6-1|-
CASSAGQRYNEQFF
TGTGCCAGCAGTGCAGGACAGCGCTACAATGAGCAGTTCTTC
>TRBD1|TRBJ1-1|TRBV27|-
CASSTGQGLRNTEAFF
TGTGCCAGCAGCACGGGACAGGGGTTGAGGAACACTGAAGCTTTCTTT
>-|TRBJ2-1|TRBV10-3|many
CAISEIAEQFF
TGTGCCATCAGTGAAATAGCGGAGCAGTTCTTC
>-|TRBJ1-1|TRBV25-1|-
CASTGSTEAFF
TGTGCCAGCACCGGAAGCACTGAAGCTTTCTTT
>-|TRBJ1-5|TRBV20-1|few
CSASFGRAKPQHF
TGCAGTGCTAGCTTCGGCAGGGCCAAACCCCAGCATTTT
>TRBD1|TRBJ1-2|TRBV20-1|-
CSARDRTGGLYGYTF
TGCAGTGCTAGAGATCGGACAGGGGGCTTGTATGGCTACACCTTC
>-|TRBJ1-2|TRBV12-3/TRBV12-4|-
CATRTLTYGYTF
TGTGCCACTAGGACCCTGACCTATGGCTACACCTTC
>TRBD1|TRBJ2-7|TRBV18|-
CASTLRDRGSYEQYF
TGTGCCAGCACCCTCCGGGACAGGGGCTCCTACGAGCAGTACTTC
>-|TRBJ2-3|TRBV7-2|few
CASSLVDRADTQYF
TGTGCCAGCAGCTTAGTTGACCGGGCAGATACGCAGTATTTT
>-|TRBJ2-5|TRBV20-1|-
CSASGSGGWETQYF
TGCAGTGCTAGTGGTTCGGGGGGCTGGGAGACCCAGTACTTC
>-|TRBJ2-1|TRBV5-5|-
CASSYSGTYPEQFF
TGTGCCAGCAGCTATTCCGGGACTTACCCTGAGCAGTTCTTC